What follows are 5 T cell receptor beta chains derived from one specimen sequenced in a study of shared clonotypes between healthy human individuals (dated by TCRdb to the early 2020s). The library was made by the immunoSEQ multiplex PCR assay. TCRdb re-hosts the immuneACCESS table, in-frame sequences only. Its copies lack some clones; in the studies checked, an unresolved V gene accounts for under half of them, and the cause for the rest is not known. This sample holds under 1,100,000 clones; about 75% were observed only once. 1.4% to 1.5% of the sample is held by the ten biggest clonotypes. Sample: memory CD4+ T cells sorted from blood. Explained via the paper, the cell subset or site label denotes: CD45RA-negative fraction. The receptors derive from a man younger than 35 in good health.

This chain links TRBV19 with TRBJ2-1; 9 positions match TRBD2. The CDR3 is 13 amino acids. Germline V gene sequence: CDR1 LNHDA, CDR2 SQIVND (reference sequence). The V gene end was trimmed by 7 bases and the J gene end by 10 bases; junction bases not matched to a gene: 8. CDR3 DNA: TGTGCCAGTACAGCGCGGGAGGGGGCGGAGCAGTTCTTC. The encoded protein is CASTAREGAEQFF.

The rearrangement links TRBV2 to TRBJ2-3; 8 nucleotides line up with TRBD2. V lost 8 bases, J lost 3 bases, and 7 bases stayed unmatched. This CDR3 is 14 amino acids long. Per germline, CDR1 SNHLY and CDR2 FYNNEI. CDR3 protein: CASGSGGVTDTQYF. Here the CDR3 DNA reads TGTGCCAGCGGAAGCGGGGGAGTTACAGATACGCAGTATTTT.

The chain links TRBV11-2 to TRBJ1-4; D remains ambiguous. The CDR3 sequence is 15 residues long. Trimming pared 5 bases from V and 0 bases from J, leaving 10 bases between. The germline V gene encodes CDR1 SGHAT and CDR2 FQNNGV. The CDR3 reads CASSPTTATNEKLFF. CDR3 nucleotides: TGTGCCAGCAGCCCTACCACCGCAACTAATGAAAAACTGTTTTTT.

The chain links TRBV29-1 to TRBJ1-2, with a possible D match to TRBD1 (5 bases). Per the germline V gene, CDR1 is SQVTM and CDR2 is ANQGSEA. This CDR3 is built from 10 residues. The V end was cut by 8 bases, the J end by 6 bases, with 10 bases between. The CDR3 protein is CSSEGDGYTF. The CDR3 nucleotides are TGCAGCTCCGAAGGGGATGGCTACACCTTC.

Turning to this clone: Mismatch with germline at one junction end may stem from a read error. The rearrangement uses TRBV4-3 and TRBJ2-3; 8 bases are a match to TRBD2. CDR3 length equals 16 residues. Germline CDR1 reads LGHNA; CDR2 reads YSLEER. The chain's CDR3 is CASSLVGSGTKDTQYF. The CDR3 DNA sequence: TGCGCCAGTAGCCTCGTAGGTAGCGGGACTAAAGATACGCAGTATTTT.